This is a list of T cell receptor beta chains from one sample in a study of blood T cells in healthy people across ages. MiXCR, run by TCRdb on the 5' RACE reads, gives a single entry per CDR3 protein. The table has about 1.6 million distinct CDR3 sequences, 34% seen once. The sample taken for sequencing was blood. The receptor source for this set is a woman aged 25-40 years in good health. Each CDR3 is given with its conserved first and last residue. The D gene is left open where the match is weak. Only part of the rows carry a size: once, few, many, or a class if the clone is expanded.

16,-,TRBJ2-7,TRBV5-1,-,TGCGCCAGCAGCTTGAAAGGACCAGCGCACTCCTACGAGCAGTACTTC,CASSLKGPAHSYEQYF
16,-,TRBJ2-7,TRBV20-1,-,TGCAGTGCTACACCATTAGGTGGGCCTCCCTCCTACGAGCAGTACTTC,CSATPLGGPPSYEQYF
12,-,TRBJ2-7,TRBV7-2,-,TGTGCCAGCAGCTTCTCGCCTAGCGAGCAGTACTTC,CASSFSPSEQYF
15,few,TRBJ1-6,TRBV6-5,TRBD1,TGTGCCAGCAGTCGGGGACAGGGACCAAAATCACCCCTCCACTTT,CASSRGQGPKSPLHF
14,-,TRBJ2-1,TRBV11-2,-,TGTGCCAGCAGCTTGGGTAACGGGTGGAATGAGCAGTTCTTC,CASSLGNGWNEQFF
14,few,TRBJ2-5,TRBV6-2/TRBV6-3,-,TGTGCCAGCAAGCAGAATCTAGCGCTGGCGACCCAGTACTTC,CASKQNLALATQYF
16,-,TRBJ2-7,TRBV6-2/TRBV6-3,TRBD1,TGTGCCAGCAGTTACTCGAGAGGACAGGGGTATTACGAGCAGTACTTC,CASSYSRGQGYYEQYF
15,-,TRBJ2-5,TRBV7-7,TRBD2,TGTGCCAGCAGCTTGAACCCTAGCGGGGGAGAGACCCAGTACTTC,CASSLNPSGGETQYF
14,-,TRBJ2-7,TRBV6-1,TRBD1,TGTGCCAGCAGTGAAACAGGGGGCCTGCAAGAGCAGTACTTC,CASSETGGLQEQYF
15,few,TRBJ2-4,TRBV9,-,TGTGCCAGCAGCGTGGGGGTTCTATCGAAAAACATTCAGTACTTC,CASSVGVLSKNIQYF
17,few,TRBJ2-5,TRBV9,-,TGTGCCAGCAGCTCTCCCCTAGGGACAACGTACCAAGAGACCCAGTACTTC,CASSSPLGTTYQETQYF
17,-,TRBJ2-2,TRBV7-7,-,TGTGCCAGCAGCTTACACCCAGAACTCGGTGGGACCGGGGAGCTGTTTTTT,CASSLHPELGGTGELFF
13,-,TRBJ1-1,TRBV4-1,-,TGCGCCGACAGCCTCTTACAGAACACTGAAGCTTTCTTT,CADSLLQNTEAFF
15,-,TRBJ2-5,TRBV5-1,-,TGCGCCAGCAGCTTGGGGGGGGCTCCTATTGAGACCCAGTACTTC,CASSLGGAPIETQYF
13,-,TRBJ1-1,TRBV29-1,-,TGCAGCGTCTTCGGACATTTGAACACTGAAGCTTTCTTT,CSVFGHLNTEAFF
15,-,TRBJ2-7,TRBV27,TRBD1,TGTGCCAGCATCAGATCCGGGACAGTTCCCTACGAGCAGTACTTC,CASIRSGTVPYEQYF
13,-,TRBJ1-2,TRBV12-3/TRBV12-4,-,TGTGCCAGCACAGGGGCGGTGAGCTATGGCTACACCTTC,CASTGAVSYGYTF
15,-,TRBJ2-5,TRBV11-1,TRBD1,TGTGCCAGCAGCAATCGACAGGGGGTCGGAGAGACCCAGTACTTC,CASSNRQGVGETQYF
15,-,TRBJ1-1,TRBV28,-,TGTGCCAGCAGTTTAATGGGCCGATTGAACACTGAAGCTTTCTTT,CASSLMGRLNTEAFF
13,-,TRBJ2-5,TRBV30,-,TGTGCCTGGAGTCGCTTGGATGGAGAGACCCAGTACTTC,CAWSRLDGETQYF
15,-,TRBJ2-1,TRBV20-1,-,TGCAGTGCTAGAGACGCTAGACTCAGCTCAAATGAGCAGTTCTTC,CSARDARLSSNEQFF
13,many,TRBJ2-7,TRBV20-1,-,TGCAGTGCTTGGGCCGGGACCTACTACGAGCAGTACTTC,CSAWAGTYYEQYF
15,-,TRBJ2-1,TRBV5-6,TRBD1,TGTGCCAGCAGCTTGGGCGGACAGGAGGAAAATGAGCAGTTCTTC,CASSLGGQEENEQFF
15,-,TRBJ1-5,TRBV7-8,-,TGTGCCAGCAGCCCTGACAGGTTTAGCAATCAGCCCCAGCATTTT,CASSPDRFSNQPQHF
14,-,TRBJ2-5,TRBV5-1,-,TGCGCCAGCAGCTTTGCGGGGCTCCAAGAGACCCAGTACTTC,CASSFAGLQETQYF
17,-,TRBJ2-7,TRBV9,TRBD1,TGTGTCAGCAGCGCCCAGGGGGCCAGCTCCCGCTCCTACGAGCGGTACTTC,CVSSAQGASSRSYERYF
14,few,TRBJ2-7,TRBV5-1,-,TGCGCCAGCAGCTTGCTTCAGGGAAATAAGGAGCAGTACTTC,CASSLLQGNKEQYF
19,-,TRBJ2-2,TRBV7-6,TRBD1,TGTGCCAGCAGCTGGGCCGGGACAGCGTACTTGGGGGCCACCGGGGAGCTGTTTTTT,CASSWAGTAYLGATGELFF
16,-,TRBJ2-3,TRBV4-2,TRBD2,TGTGCCAGCAGCCAACGGGGGGGCCTTTATGGAGATACGCAGTATTTT,CASSQRGGLYGDTQYF
14,-,TRBJ1-4,TRBV12-3/TRBV12-4,-,TGTGCCAGCAGTTATGTTGCAACTAATGAAAAACTGTTTTTT,CASSYVATNEKLFF
16,-,TRBJ2-2,TRBV6-5,-,TGTGCCAGCAGTTACTCATCCACAGCGAACACCGGGGAGCTGTTTTTT,CASSYSSTANTGELFF
16,few,TRBJ2-3,TRBV9,-,TGTGCCAGCAGCGCCCCCGGGGGAGCTAGCACAGATACGCAGTATTTT,CASSAPGGASTDTQYF
15,few,TRBJ2-2,TRBV20-1,TRBD1,TGCAGTGCTGAAGGACAGGGGGCTGGCACTGGGGAGCTGTTTTTT,CSAEGQGAGTGELFF
15,few,TRBJ2-7,TRBV10-3,TRBD1,TGTGCCATCAGTGAAACAGGGGGCAGGGCCTACGAGCAGTACTTC,CAISETGGRAYEQYF
16,-,TRBJ2-3,TRBV27,TRBD2,TGTGCCAGCCGATCACTTAGCGGGAGGTTCACAGATACGCAGTATTTT,CASRSLSGRFTDTQYF
16,-,TRBJ1-2,TRBV10-3,-,TGTGCCATCAGAAGACCCCGGGACGAACACACGGAAGACTACACCTTC,CAIRRPRDEHTEDYTF
15,-,TRBJ1-2,TRBV20-1,-,TGCAGTGCTATTCAAAAGGACAGAGGAAACTATGGCTACACCTTC,CSAIQKDRGNYGYTF
15,-,TRBJ2-3,TRBV7-8,-,TGTGCCAGCAGCTCAGAGGGCGGGAGCACAGATACGCAGTATTTT,CASSSEGGSTDTQYF
16,few,TRBJ2-1,TRBV5-1,TRBD1,TGCGCCAGCAGCTTGGTGGGACAGGGCCACTACAATGAGCAGTTCTTC,CASSLVGQGHYNEQFF
13,once,TRBJ1-1,TRBV5-6,-,TGTACCAGCAGCCTAGCGGGGAACACTGAAGCTTTCTTT,CTSSLAGNTEAFF